This T cell receptor beta chain emerged from a study of blood T cell repertoires in COVID-19. Study-level information: The United States, Italy and Spain provided the acute and convalescent COVID-19 samples.

This clone was counted once. TCRdb's copy holds only in-frame clones and misses some; the assay was immunoSEQ multiplex PCR. The sample carries about 95,000 clones, roughly 81% recorded once. Trimming left V 1 base short and J 2 bases short, with 15 bases between. The CDR3 consists of 16 residues. CDR1 is SGHVS, CDR2 FQNEAQ, per germline. Material for sequencing was peripheral blood. This TCR derives from a man older than 75 with COVID-19, enrolled during active disease. The chain combines TRBV7-8 with TRBJ2-7, with a tentative D call TRBD1 (5 bases). CDR3 nucleotides: TGTGCCAGCAGCTTAGTAGGTCAGGGAACCCCCTACGAGCAGTACTTC. It specifies CASSLVGQGTPYEQYF.